Listed below are T cell receptor beta chains from one sample, sequenced in a study of shared clonotypes between healthy human individuals. Data came from immunoSEQ multiplex PCR; TCRdb stores just in-frame clones and leaves some out. The table includes more than 450,000 clones, more than 65% detected once. The source material was PBMCs. These TCRs come from a woman aged 40 to 55 in good health. Some clones in this sample may be carry-over from other donors' samples. The CDR3 runs from the conserved cysteine through the conserved F or W. D genes are given only for firm matches. Clone size appears in some rows only: once, few, many, or a class for an expanded clone.

j_call | d_call | clone_size | v_call | cdr3_nt | cdr3_aa
TRBJ2-7 | TRBD2 | once | TRBV5-1 | TGCGCCAGCAGCTTGGCTGCTAGCGGGAGTTACGAGCAGTACTTC | CASSLAASGSYEQYF
TRBJ1-5 | - | many | TRBV7-8 | TGTGCCAGCAGCTTACCGGACGGGCCCCAGCATTTT | CASSLPDGPQHF
TRBJ1-1 | TRBD1 | - | TRBV5-1 | TGCGCCAGCAGCTGGGCGAGGACAGGGGGTCCAACTGAAGCTTTCTTT | CASSWARTGGPTEAFF
TRBJ2-5 | TRBD2 | - | TRBV7-6 | TGTGCCAGCAGCCAAGGCCTAGCGGGAGTCTTCCCAGAGACCCAGTACTTC | CASSQGLAGVFPETQYF
TRBJ1-2 | - | - | TRBV7-9 | TGTGCCAGCAGCTTAAATCCGGGTATTAACTATGGCTACACCTTC | CASSLNPGINYGYTF
TRBJ2-5 | - | - | TRBV5-6 | TGTGCCAGCAGCCCTGCGCTAGCTAGCCAGACCCAGTACTTC | CASSPALASQTQYF
TRBJ2-1 | TRBD2 | - | TRBV9 | TGTGCCAGCAGCGTAGCGAGGGCTAGCGGGAGGAATGAGCAGTTCTTC | CASSVARASGRNEQFF
TRBJ2-1 | - | - | TRBV6-1 | TGTGCCAGCAGTGAAGCGCTAGTTATCAATGAGCAGTTCTTC | CASSEALVINEQFF
TRBJ2-1 | - | - | TRBV7-9 | TGTGCCAGCAGCTCACAGGGCCGGGATGAGCAGTTCTTC | CASSSQGRDEQFF
TRBJ2-1 | - | - | TRBV5-6 | TGTGCCAGCAGCCGAAAGTTCTTC | CASSRKFF
TRBJ1-1 | TRBD1 | - | TRBV11-2 | TGTGCCAGCAGAAAACAGGGGTCGAACACTGAAGCTTTCTTT | CASRKQGSNTEAFF
TRBJ2-2 | TRBD2 | - | TRBV5-1 | TGCGCCAGCAGCGTGGGACTAGCGGGAGGTACCGGGGAGCTGTTTTTT | CASSVGLAGGTGELFF
TRBJ2-4 | - | - | TRBV29-1 | TGCAGCGTATACCTCCTAGCCAAAAACATTCAGTACTTC | CSVYLLAKNIQYF
TRBJ2-7 | TRBD2 | many | TRBV5-4 | TGTGCCAGCAGCTTGGCCCGCGGGAGCATCCGCGAGCAGTACTTC | CASSLARGSIREQYF
TRBJ1-1 | TRBD1 | - | TRBV7-2 | TGTGCCAGCAGAAGGCAGGGGGGCGTGGGGACTGAAGCTTTCTTT | CASRRQGGVGTEAFF
TRBJ1-2 | - | - | TRBV5-4 | TGTGCCAGCAGCTTGGGTGACAGCCGGGAGGACTATGGCTACACCTTC | CASSLGDSREDYGYTF
TRBJ2-5 | - | - | TRBV19 | TGTGCCAGTAGTATTCGACAGCAAGAGACCCAGTACTTC | CASSIRQQETQYF
TRBJ2-7 | - | - | TRBV7-9 | TGTGCCAGCAGCCCATCTCAGGGCCTAGCTCCCTACGAGCAGTACTTC | CASSPSQGLAPYEQYF
TRBJ1-2 | - | - | TRBV15 | TGTGCCACCAGCAGAGATTTAGGACAGTGGGATGGCTACACCTTC | CATSRDLGQWDGYTF
TRBJ2-1 | - | - | TRBV11-2 | TGTGCCAGCAGCTTAGGGCCCTTTAAAATCAGCTCCTACAATGAGCAGTTCTTC | CASSLGPFKISSYNEQFF
TRBJ1-2 | - | - | TRBV9 | TGTGCCAGCAGCGTAGTTCCAGGGGATGGCTACACCTTC | CASSVVPGDGYTF
TRBJ2-5 | - | - | TRBV7-9 | TGTGCCAGCAGCTTATACGACTCCGCAGAGACCCAGTACTTC | CASSLYDSAETQYF